These T cell receptor beta chains were read from a single sample in a study of shared clonotypes between healthy human individuals. The method was immunoSEQ multiplex PCR; TCRdb's version includes in-frame clones alone and lacks a portion of them. This sample has roughly 2.1 million clones, with 93% found just once. The sample was naive CD8+ T cells from PBMCs. The receptors were sampled from a man in his late teens or twenties in good health. Some clones in this sample may be carry-over from other donors' samples. Both conserved end residues are part of each CDR3. D genes are given only for firm matches. Expanded clones are given a class, and other clones once, few, many or no size at all.

J: TRBJ2-1; D: TRBD2; V: TRBV27; size: .; DNA: TGTGCCAGCAGTTTGGATAATAGCGGGATAGGGGAGCAGTTCTTC; CDR3: CASSLDNSGIGEQFF
J: TRBJ1-2; D: TRBD1; V: TRBV14; size: .; DNA: TGTGCCAGCAGCCAAGAATGGGACAGGGGTTTCTATGGCTACACCTTC; CDR3: CASSQEWDRGFYGYTF
J: TRBJ2-1; D: TRBD1; V: TRBV29-1; size: .; DNA: TGCAGCGTTGAAGATCCCGGGACAGGGGGCTGGGGTGAGCAGTTCTTC; CDR3: CSVEDPGTGGWGEQFF
J: TRBJ2-3; D: .; V: TRBV6-5; size: .; DNA: TGTGTCAGCAGTCCCCTAAAGTCAGATACGCAGTATTTT; CDR3: CVSSPLKSDTQYF
J: TRBJ1-1; D: TRBD1; V: TRBV19; size: .; DNA: TGTGCCAGTAGTAAGACAGGGGGGTTGAACACTGAAGCTTTCTTT; CDR3: CASSKTGGLNTEAFF
J: TRBJ2-4; D: TRBD1; V: TRBV5-4; size: once; DNA: TGTGCCAGCAGCTTTAGGACAGGGGAAAACATTCAGTACTTC; CDR3: CASSFRTGENIQYF
J: TRBJ2-2; D: TRBD2; V: TRBV7-2; size: .; DNA: TGTGCCAGCAGCCCATGGGGGAATTGGCGGGAGATAAACACCGGGGAGCTGTTTTTT; CDR3: CASSPWGNWREINTGELFF
J: TRBJ2-3; D: TRBD1; V: TRBV7-9; size: .; DNA: TGTGCCAGCAGCTTGGGGGACAGGGTTACAGATACGCAGTATTTT; CDR3: CASSLGDRVTDTQYF
J: TRBJ2-7; D: .; V: TRBV19; size: .; DNA: TGTGCCAGTAGCCCGGGGACTCGTTCCTACGAGCAGTACTTC; CDR3: CASSPGTRSYEQYF
J: TRBJ1-2; D: .; V: TRBV5-1; size: .; DNA: TGCGCCAGCAGCAACCGGGACCAAGAGGGCTACACCTTC; CDR3: CASSNRDQEGYTF
J: TRBJ1-1; D: .; V: TRBV5-6; size: .; DNA: TGTGCCAGCAGCAGGGCTAACACTGAAGCTTTCTTT; CDR3: CASSRANTEAFF
J: TRBJ2-7; D: .; V: TRBV11-2; size: .; DNA: TGTGCCAGCAACCCCAAGGTGGCACTTACTCCCTACGAGCAGTACTTC; CDR3: CASNPKVALTPYEQYF
J: TRBJ2-7; D: .; V: TRBV7-2; size: .; DNA: TGTGCCAGCAGCTTAATAGGTACTGGCCTTCGGGACGAGCAGTACTTC; CDR3: CASSLIGTGLRDEQYF
J: TRBJ2-1; D: .; V: TRBV7-9; size: .; DNA: TGTGCCAGTACCACTGGGGACGCCGAGCAGTTCTTC; CDR3: CASTTGDAEQFF
J: TRBJ1-3; D: TRBD1; V: TRBV7-9; size: .; DNA: TGTGCCAGCAGCCCGGACAGGGGAGGAAACACCATATATTTT; CDR3: CASSPDRGGNTIYF
J: TRBJ2-1; D: .; V: TRBV19; size: .; DNA: TGTGCCAGTAGTATCGCTACAGGGTGGGGCTACAATGAGCAGTTCTTC; CDR3: CASSIATGWGYNEQFF
J: TRBJ1-1; D: .; V: TRBV7-9; size: once; DNA: TGTGCCAGCAGCCGCTTGAACACTGAAGCTTTCTTT; CDR3: CASSRLNTEAFF
J: TRBJ2-7; D: .; V: TRBV5-8; size: .; DNA: TGTGCCAGCAGCTCCTACGGAAGCTACGAGCAGTACTTC; CDR3: CASSSYGSYEQYF
J: TRBJ2-1; D: .; V: TRBV5-5; size: .; DNA: TGTGCCAGCAGCTTAGGCCCCTTCCCCCACAATGAGCAGTTCTTC; CDR3: CASSLGPFPHNEQFF
J: TRBJ2-3; D: .; V: TRBV29-1; size: .; DNA: TGCTCTGCACTTAAGGGGCGAAGCACAGATACGCAGTATTTT; CDR3: CSALKGRSTDTQYF
J: TRBJ2-5; D: TRBD1; V: TRBV11-1; size: .; DNA: TGTGCCAGCAGCTTAGCCGGGACAGAAGAGACCCAGTACTTC; CDR3: CASSLAGTEETQYF
J: TRBJ2-1; D: TRBD2; V: TRBV7-2; size: .; DNA: TGTGCCAGCAGCCCCCCCCGGACTAGCGGGAGATTCTTC; CDR3: CASSPPRTSGRFF
J: TRBJ1-1; D: TRBD1; V: TRBV28; size: .; DNA: TGTGCCAGCAGTACCCTAAGACAGGGTAACTTGAACACTGAAGCTTTCTTT; CDR3: CASSTLRQGNLNTEAFF
J: TRBJ1-1; D: .; V: TRBV11-2; size: once; DNA: TGTGCCAGCAGCTTACTCATTGAGGGTTCAGCTGAAGCTTTCTTT; CDR3: CASSLLIEGSAEAFF
J: TRBJ1-2; D: TRBD1; V: TRBV4-3; size: .; DNA: TGCGCCAGCAGCCAAGCCCGGGACAGGGTTAACTATGGCTACACCTTC; CDR3: CASSQARDRVNYGYTF
J: TRBJ1-1; D: .; V: TRBV27; size: .; DNA: TGTGCCAGCAGTTTATACGGGGGCCCCGGGCACACTGAAGCTTTCTTT; CDR3: CASSLYGGPGHTEAFF
J: TRBJ2-1; D: TRBD1; V: TRBV11-2; size: .; DNA: TGTGCCAGCAGGGCGACAGGGACCCCTTACAATGAGCAGTTCTTC; CDR3: CASRATGTPYNEQFF
J: TRBJ2-7; D: .; V: TRBV2; size: .; DNA: TGTGCCAGCAGTGAAGCTTTTTGGGAGACCTACGAGCAGTACTTC; CDR3: CASSEAFWETYEQYF
J: TRBJ2-2; D: .; V: TRBV28; size: .; DNA: TGTGCCAGCAGTCCGCGACTAGACGTCACCGGGGAGCTGTTTTTT; CDR3: CASSPRLDVTGELFF
J: TRBJ1-2; D: .; V: TRBV11-2; size: .; DNA: TGTGCCAGCAGCTCGCGGGACACCTTCTATGGCTACACCTTC; CDR3: CASSSRDTFYGYTF
J: TRBJ2-6; D: .; V: TRBV9; size: .; DNA: TGTGCCAGCAGCGTCTCTGGAATCTCTGGGGCCAACGTCCTGACTTTC; CDR3: CASSVSGISGANVLTF
J: TRBJ2-7; D: .; V: TRBV28; size: once; DNA: TGTGCCAGCATCCCCTGGGGGGTACCCTCCTACGAGCAGTACTTC; CDR3: CASIPWGVPSYEQYF
J: TRBJ1-4; D: .; V: TRBV6-4; size: .; DNA: TGTGCCAGCAGTCCAGGGTTTGCAACTAATGAAAAACTGTTTTTT; CDR3: CASSPGFATNEKLFF
J: TRBJ1-4; D: .; V: TRBV2; size: .; DNA: TGTGCCAGCAGTGAAGGTTGGAGGTTCCCTCTAACGGGAAAACTGTTTTTT; CDR3: CASSEGWRFPLTGKLFF
J: TRBJ2-2; D: TRBD2; V: TRBV27; size: .; DNA: TGTGCCAGCAGTTTGGTAGCGGGAGCATCCGGGGAGCTGTTTTTT; CDR3: CASSLVAGASGELFF